This passage covers 23 T cell receptor beta chains from one sample sequenced in a study of cytomegalovirus exposure and HLA in healthy donors. 13 Jbeta primers and 60 Vbeta primers were used for the PCR. Assay: immunoSEQ multiplex PCR; the TCRdb copy retains only in-frame clones and omits some. This sample has some 150,000 clones, with around 77% found just once. Sequences were obtained from PBMCs. The receptors come from a woman in her 40s in good health and CMV-seropositive.

The chain couples TRBV9 to TRBJ2-2, with a weak D call TRBD2 (5 bases). The CDR3 has 13 amino acids. The V gene lost 3 bases and the J gene lost 5 bases, with 8 bases spanning the gap. Germline V gene data show CDR1 as SGDLS and CDR2 as YYNGEE. CDR3 sequence: CASSGRVTGELFF. CDR3 sequence (DNA): TGTGCCAGCAGCGGGCGGGTAACCGGGGAGCTGTTTTTT.

This sequence joins TRBV27 and TRBJ2-7; the match to TRBD2 covers 10 bases. Germline lookup yields CDR1 MNHEY and CDR2 SMNVEV (reference sequence). V gave up 2 bases and J gave up 6 bases; unmatched junction bases: 10. The CDR3 extends over 16 amino acids. The chain's CDR3 is CASSLTPAGGQGEQYF. The CDR3 DNA reads TGTGCCAGCAGTTTAACCCCAGCGGGGGGGCAGGGCGAGCAGTACTTC.

As regards this clone: At one boundary the junction diverges from the germline segment, which might be a read error. The chain combines TRBV7-9 with TRBJ1-1; 7 positions match TRBD1. CDR3 length equals 14 residues. Germline V gene sequence: CDR1 SEHNR, CDR2 FQNEAQ (reference sequence). CDR3 loop: CSSSLAGGTAEAFF. The CDR3 DNA sequence: TGTTCCAGCAGCTTAGCAGGGGGAACCGCTGAAGCTTTCTTT. Drawing the rest from reference TRBV7-9 and TRBJ1-1, the complete variable domain is DTGVSQNPRHKITKRGQNVTFRCDPISEHNRLYWYRQTLGQGPEFLTYFQNEAQLEKSRLLSDRFSAERPKGSFSTLEIQRTEQGDSAMYLCSSSLAGGTAEAFFGQGTRLTVV.

The chain uses TRBV6-5 and TRBJ2-3; D gene ambiguous. The CDR3 spans 14 residues. CDR1 and CDR2 (germline): MNHEY, SVGAGI. V gave up 6 bases and J gave up 8 bases, with 18 bases separating them. CDR3 nucleotide sequence: TGTGCCAGCAGACCCCTTTCACCCTCTAGTACGCAGTATTTT. This gives the protein CASRPLSPSSTQYF.

Written as DNA, the CDR3 is TGTGCCATCCACTCAGGGGATCGCTACGAGCAGTACTTC. Its protein is CAIHSGDRYEQYF. The gene calls are TRBV10-3 and TRBJ2-7, with D possibly TRBD1 on 6 matching bases. The CDR3 has 13 residues. With 8 bases removed from V and 3 bases from J, the gap between germline ends came to 14 bases. From germline, CDR1 is ENHRY and CDR2 SYGVKD.

The chain employs TRBV10-3 and TRBJ2-1, with 9 bases identical to TRBD2. The CDR3 contains 15 residues. With 5 bases clipped from V and 7 bases from J, the junction kept 9 bases outside the gene matches. Looked up from germline, CDR1 is ENHRY and CDR2 is SYGVKD. The CDR3 DNA reads as TGTGCCATCAGTTGGGCGCTAGCGGGGTATAATGAGCAGTTCTTC. Protein: CAISWALAGYNEQFF.

The chain is built from TRBV10-2 and TRBJ2-7, with TRBD2 as a possible D gene (6 bases). Germline V gene sequence: CDR1 WSHSY, CDR2 SAAADI. Trimming pared 4 bases from V and 7 bases from J, leaving 14 bases between. This CDR3 comprises 13 residues. The CDR3 protein is CASSVAGTGEQYF. The CDR3 nucleotides are TGCGCCAGCAGTGTTGCGGGGACGGGAGAGCAGTACTTC.

Turning to this clone: At one end the junction does not follow the germline gene, possibly because of a read error. J is TRBJ2-3 and V is TRBV7-9; no firm D call. Looked up from germline, CDR1 is SEHNR and CDR2 is FQNEAQ (reference sequence). CDR3 size: 12 residues. The CDR3 loop reads CSSSSQADTQYF. DNA for the CDR3: TGTTCCAGCAGCTCCCAGGCAGATACGCAGTATTTT.

The gene calls are TRBV7-9 and TRBJ1-1; weak D call: TRBD1 (6 bases). Germline CDR1 is SEHNR and CDR2 is FQNEAQ (reference sequence). The CDR3 covers 15 residues. Trimming stripped 0 bases from V and 6 bases from J, with 14 bases between. DNA for the CDR3: TGTGCCAGCAGCTTAGCGCAGAGGGGGGGGGCTGAAGCTTTCTTT. Its translation: CASSLAQRGGAEAFF.

The chain carries TRBV6-1 and TRBJ2-1; TRBD2 aligns across 7 bases. V was pared by 6 bases and J by 3 bases, with 8 bases of the junction left unmatched. Germline CDR1 reads MNHNS; CDR2 reads SASEGT. The CDR3 loop spans 15 amino acids. The CDR3: CASRAGPGDYNEQFF. CDR3 nucleotides: TGTGCCAGCAGAGCGGGGCCCGGGGACTACAATGAGCAGTTCTTC.

V is TRBV2 and J is TRBJ2-5, with TRBD1 as a possible D gene (6 bases). The last part of the DNA fits TRBJ2-7 better; the J call may be wrong. The CDR3 is 15 amino acids. Looked up from germline, CDR1 is SNHLY and CDR2 is FYNNEI. This chain's CDR3 is CASSRMVTGPYEQYF. CDR3 DNA sequence: TGTGCCAGCAGTCGAATGGTTACAGGGCCCTACGAGCAGTACTTC.

J is TRBJ1-1 and V is TRBV7-3, with 8 bases identical to TRBD1. There are 14 residues in the CDR3. V shed 5 bases and J 4 bases; nucleotides not matched to a gene: 6. CDR1 and CDR2 from the germline V gene are SGHTA and FQGTGA. CDR3 coding DNA: TGTGCCAGCAGCGCCCAGGGGGCTGGCACTGAAGCTTTCTTT. It translates to CASSAQGAGTEAFF.

A note on this clone: The junction departs from germline at one end; a sequencing error may be responsible. V usage is TRBV30 and J usage is TRBJ1-3; TRBD1 is a possible D gene (5 bases). Germline V gives CDR1 GTSNPN, CDR2 SVGIG (reference sequence). There are 11 residues in the CDR3. The CDR3 coding sequence is TGTGCCTGGAGTGTACAGCAGGGACTGGATTTT. Its protein is CAWSVQQGLDF.

This rearrangement joins TRBV6-6 to TRBJ1-5; maybe TRBD1 (5 bases). The CDR3 runs to 13 residues. The germline V gene has CDR1 MNHNY and CDR2 SVGAGI (reference sequence). Between the trimmed V and J ends, which lost 6 bases and 3 bases, there was a span of 9 bases. The CDR3 sequence is CASRVRVNQPQHF. The CDR3 nucleotides are TGTGCCAGCAGAGTCAGGGTCAATCAGCCCCAGCATTTT.

The chain carries TRBV19 and TRBJ2-6, with TRBD2 as a possible D gene (5 bases). The CDR3 has 15 amino acids. The germline V and J ends were trimmed by 7 bases and 0 bases, with 10 bases remaining between them. In germline, CDR1 is LNHDA, CDR2 SQIVND (reference sequence). The CDR3 spells CASMDGNSGANVLTF. The CDR3 coding sequence is TGTGCCAGTATGGACGGGAACTCTGGGGCCAACGTCCTGACTTTC.

This clone was recorded once. The V and J genes are TRBV10-1 and TRBJ2-1, with TRBD1 matching over 9 bases. V was clipped by 5 bases and J by 2 bases; unmatched bases: 7. The CDR3 contains 16 residues. Germline assignment: CDR1 WNHNN and CDR2 SYGVQD (reference sequence). Here the CDR3 reads CASSLTTGGAYNEQFF. The CDR3 nucleotides read TGCGCCAGCAGTCTTACGACAGGGGGGGCCTACAATGAGCAGTTCTTC.

This clone was counted only a few times. V is TRBV10-3 and J is TRBJ1-2; tentative D call: TRBD1 (6 bases). The CDR3 has 12 residues. Germline-derived CDR1 and CDR2 are ENHRY and SYGVKD. V was clipped by 5 bases and J by 3 bases, with 7 bases between them. The CDR3 reads CAISPGDYGYTF. CDR3 bases: TGTGCCATCAGTCCAGGGGACTATGGCTACACCTTC.

V is TRBV5-5 and J is TRBJ1-5; 7 bases align to TRBD1. The CDR3 runs 18 residues. Per the germline V gene, CDR1 is SGHKS and CDR2 is YYEKEE (reference sequence). V shed 4 bases and J 1 base; nucleotides not matched to a gene: 14. The CDR3 nucleotides read TGTGCCAGCAGCATATTTGGACAGGAGGTTCTGAGCAATCAGCCCCAGCATTTT. Amino acids: CASSIFGQEVLSNQPQHF.

This chain connects TRBV6-1 to TRBJ2-7; 7 positions agree with TRBD1. This CDR3 has 14 residues. Looked up from germline, CDR1 is MNHNS and CDR2 is SASEGT. V was pared by 3 bases and J by 5 bases, with 7 bases of the junction left unmatched. The CDR3 DNA follows: TGTGCCAGCAGTGAGAAGGGACAGTTTGACGAGCAGTACTTC. As protein: CASSEKGQFDEQYF.

In this sample, this clone turned up a few times. This CDR3 reads CASSSRGDFLNGYTF. The CDR3 bases are TGTGCCAGCAGCTCTAGAGGAGATTTCCTAAATGGCTACACCTTC. The rearrangement joins TRBV7-2 to TRBJ1-2; D uncertain. This CDR3 region has 15 residues. The V gene lost 4 bases and the J gene lost 6 bases, with 18 bases spanning the gap. Germline V gene lookup returns CDR1 SGHTA and CDR2 FQGNSA.

The genes are TRBV6-5 and TRBJ1-3; D possibly corresponds to TRBD1 (5 bases). Trimming pared 6 bases from V and 0 bases from J, leaving 9 bases between. There are 14 residues in the CDR3. CDR1 and CDR2 from the germline V gene are MNHEY and SVGAGI. The CDR3 region has the DNA TGTGCCAGCAGGGCCGGGGGCTCTGGAAACACCATATATTTT. Its protein is CASRAGGSGNTIYF.

This clone was seen a single time. J is TRBJ2-5 and V is TRBV7-9, with 8 bases fitting TRBD2. V lost 4 bases to trimming and J lost 2 bases; unmatched junction nucleotides: 3. The CDR3 contains 14 residues. Germline CDR1 is SEHNR and CDR2 is FQNEAQ (reference sequence). The CDR3 loop is CASSSAGGQETQYF. CDR3 nucleotides: TGTGCCAGCAGCTCGGCGGGGGGACAAGAGACCCAGTACTTC.

The chain links TRBV9 to TRBJ1-1, with D hard to call. The CDR3 spans 13 residues. V was shortened by 6 bases and J by 3 bases, with 12 bases between the two germline ends. Germline lookup yields CDR1 SGDLS and CDR2 YYNGEE. In DNA form, the CDR3 reads TGTGCCAGCACATCCGTAAGCTACACTGAAGCTTTCTTT. Translation gives CASTSVSYTEAFF.